What follows describes a single T cell receptor beta chain. Its antigen is as yet unknown. This CDR3 is 14 amino acids long. The germline V gene encodes CDR1 KGHSH and CDR2 LQKENI. Trimming shortened V by 0 bases and J by 4 bases, and 10 bases separated the two germline ends. The whole isolated RNA underwent reverse transcription, so sequencing captured expressed TCRB transcripts. There were 3 million to 4 million reads on average in the naive, central memory and regulatory T cell samples. Clones were read by immunoSEQ multiplex PCR, and TCRdb kept only the in-frame ones, dropping some. Among about 300,000 clones listed, about 13% were seen once. Central memory, naive, regulatory and stem cell-like memory CD4+ cells were sorted by CD45RO/CCR7/CD25/CD127/CD95/CD27. The data are from a study of beta chain features in type 1 diabetes. Study-level findings and limits: Diminished insertions and augmented deletions at VDJ junctions characterized type 1 diabetes patients. TCRB CDR3 length was moderately but significantly reduced in all four CD4+ subsets of Type 1 diabetes patients.

The chain joins TRBV18 to TRBJ2-7; perhaps TRBD2 as D (6 bases). This receptor was obtained from a woman younger than 35 with type 1 diabetes. Sequences were obtained from naive CD4+ T cells from blood. CDR3 amino acids: CASSPPSGRYEQYF. CDR3 in DNA: TGTGCCAGCTCACCACCGAGTGGGAGGTACGAGCAGTACTTC.